This entry concerns a single TCR beta chain. Its antigen remains unknown. This entry comes from a study of cytomegalovirus exposure and HLA in healthy donors. Study conclusions and caveats: Listed as cytomegalovirus-associated were 150 or so TCR beta chains. V segments that were indistinguishable, TRBV6-2 and TRBV6-3 among them, were omitted from analysis.

Donors in the study were healthy people who gave bone marrow. In the PCR, 60 Vbeta and 13 Jbeta primers were used. Clones were sequenced by immunoSEQ multiplex PCR, and TCRdb holds only the in-frame ones, with some missing. The sample has 130,000 to 150,000 clones; around four fifths are singletons. This CDR3 has 14 residues. V lost 6 bases and J lost 0, with 10 bases in between. Germline CDR1 is KGHSH and CDR2 is LQKENI. The receptor was derived from a male donor in good health and CMV-seronegative. The gene calls are TRBV18 and TRBJ2-3; D is unresolved. The source material was PBMCs. CDR3 in amino acids: CASSSSLSTDTQYF. The CDR3 nucleotides read TGTGCCAGCTCTTCCTCCCTTAGCACAGATACGCAGTATTTT.